A single sample is the source of the 17 T cell receptor beta chains below, sequenced in a study of shared clonotypes between healthy human individuals (dated by TCRdb to between 2020 and 2021). Library prep was done by the immunoSEQ multiplex PCR assay. In TCRdb, the immuneACCESS table is reduced to in-frame sequences with V and J assigned. These tables do not hold every clone; where another copy was compared, an unresolved V gene accounts for under half, and the others remain unexplained. Within this sample are about 2.1 million clones, with about 93% of them counted one time only. About 1.7% of the sample is taken by the ten largest. CD8 naive samples consisted of CD45RO-negative cells that were positively selected for CCR7, yielding a CD45RA+CCR7+ population without TemRA cells. Sequencing was performed on naive CD8+ T cells from PBMCs. The sample's cell subset or site, from its label and the paper: CD45RA+CCR7+. The origin of the receptors is a young man in good health. Some clones in this sample may be carry-over from other donors' samples.

J is TRBJ1-1 and V is TRBV7-9, with 7 bases that match TRBD1. V was clipped by 5 bases and J by 5 bases; unmatched bases: 8. Germline values: CDR1 SEHNR, CDR2 FQNEAQ (reference sequence). The CDR3 loop spans 14 amino acids. The chain's CDR3 is CASSPQGDWTEAFF. The DNA of the CDR3 is TGTGCCAGCAGCCCCCAGGGGGATTGGACTGAAGCTTTCTTT.

This chain joins TRBV28 and TRBJ1-2, with D perhaps matching TRBD1 (5 bases). Trimming shortened V by 4 bases and J by 5 bases, and 11 bases separated the two germline ends. Germline V CDR1 and CDR2: MDHEN, SYDVKM. This CDR3 comprises 13 residues. CDR3 in DNA: TGTGCCAGCAGTTCCCCAGGGATTTATGGCTACACCTTC. Encoded protein: CASSSPGIYGYTF.

This chain uses TRBV6-5 with TRBJ1-1; TRBD1 might be the D (5 bases). Trimming shortened V by 5 bases and J by 10 bases, and 20 bases separated the two germline ends. The V gene's germline CDR1 is MNHEY and CDR2 SVGAGI. The CDR3 runs to 14 residues. The CDR3 DNA reads TGTGCCAGCAGTCCTTATTTGGGGGAAGGGACAGCTTTCTTT. Translated, it gives CASSPYLGEGTAFF.

V gene TRBV5-6 combines with J gene TRBJ2-5; no clear D gene. CDR3 length: 14 residues. V lost 0 bases and J lost 5, with 11 bases in between. CDR1 SGHDT and CDR2 YYEEEE come from the germline V gene. The CDR3 loop is CASSLGVYSETQYF. DNA of the CDR3: TGTGCCAGCAGCTTGGGGGTTTATAGCGAGACCCAGTACTTC.

V gene TRBV19 combines with J gene TRBJ2-2; TRBD1 is a possible D gene (5 bases). Trimming cost V 3 bases and J 0 bases, with 14 bases left between them. In germline, CDR1 is LNHDA, CDR2 SQIVND (reference sequence). This CDR3 region has 17 residues. CDR3 sequence (DNA): TGTGCCAGTAGTATCTTAACAGGATTTGCGAACACCGGGGAGCTGTTTTTT. Translating gives CASSILTGFANTGELFF. Supplemented by reference TRBV19 and TRBJ2-2, the full variable domain reads DGGITQSPKYLFRKEGQNVTLSCEQNLNHDAMYWYRQDPGQGLRLIYYSQIVNDFQKGDIAEGYSVSREKKESFPLTVTSAQKNPTAFYLCASSILTGFANTGELFFGEGSRLTVL.

The chain couples TRBV28 to TRBJ1-2; D is ambiguous. CDR1 and CDR2 (germline): MDHEN, SYDVKM. The CDR3 consists of 12 residues. The ends were cut back, 4 bases at V and 4 bases at J, with 7 bases in the middle. DNA of the CDR3: TGTGCCAGCAGTTGGCAGACCTATGGCTACACCTTC. Its translation: CASSWQTYGYTF.

The chain couples TRBV7-9 to TRBJ1-5; D is unresolved. Trimming took 5 bases from V and 2 from J, leaving 16 bases between them. The CDR3 loop spans 16 amino acids. Germline loops: CDR1 SEHNR, CDR2 FQNEAQ (reference sequence). DNA for the CDR3: TGTGCCAGCAGCGGCGGGCAGGAGGGCGGCAATCAGCCCCAGCATTTT. Amino acids: CASSGGQEGGNQPQHF.

The rearrangement links TRBV28 to TRBJ2-3; D call uncertain. The CDR3 totals 18 residues. Germline lookup yields CDR1 MDHEN and CDR2 SYDVKM. Trimming removed 4 bases at V and 7 bases at J, with 27 bases between. CDR3 coding DNA: TGTGCCAGCAGTTGGGCCAAACGGATTGAGACCTTTACGTATACGCAGTATTTT. It yields the protein CASSWAKRIETFTYTQYF.

V and J are TRBV4-1 and TRBJ2-7; tentative D call: TRBD1 (5 bases). The germline V and J ends were trimmed by 0 bases and 0 bases, with 9 bases remaining between them. The CDR3 totals 15 residues. In germline, CDR1 is MGHRA, CDR2 YSYEKL. The CDR3 protein is CASSQDDRNSYEQYF. As DNA, the CDR3 is TGCGCCAGCAGCCAAGATGACAGAAACTCCTACGAGCAGTACTTC.

The chain carries TRBV28 and TRBJ2-1; the D call may be TRBD1 or TRBD2 (6 bases each). The CDR3 is made up of 14 amino acids. Trimming took 4 bases from V and 7 from J, leaving 14 bases between them. Germline CDR1 is MDHEN and CDR2 is SYDVKM. CDR3 region: CASSSRGDPNEQFF. Written as DNA, the CDR3 is TGTGCCAGCAGTTCGAGGGGGGACCCTAATGAGCAGTTCTTC.

This rearrangement joins TRBV11-2 to TRBJ2-7, with a possible D match to TRBD2 (5 bases). Germline V CDR1 and CDR2: SGHAT, FQNNGV. The V and J ends lost 5 bases and 5 bases respectively, with 19 bases between them. The CDR3 extends over 15 amino acids. CDR3 loop: CASSARGRPFHEQYF. CDR3 bases: TGTGCCAGCAGCGCCCGGGGTAGACCTTTCCACGAGCAGTACTTC.

The CDR3: CASSLGTDNQPQHF. CDR3 sequence (DNA): TGTGCCAGCAGCCTCGGGACAGACAATCAGCCCCAGCATTTT. The chain links TRBV9 to TRBJ1-5, with TRBD1 matching 7 bases. The CDR3 extends over 14 amino acids. Germline-derived CDR1 and CDR2 are SGDLS and YYNGEE. J gave up 3 bases and V 4 bases, and 4 bases lay outside the gene matches.

This chain links TRBV28 with TRBJ2-7; 10 nucleotides align to TRBD2. CDR1 MDHEN and CDR2 SYDVKM come from the germline V gene. Trimming at V came to 7 bases and at J to 3 bases, leaving 12 bases not matched to a gene. The CDR3 extends over 16 amino acids. CDR3 in DNA: TGTGCCAGCACCCCCTGGACTAGCGGAGAGAGCTACGAGCAGTACTTC. Protein sequence: CASTPWTSGESYEQYF.

The chain joins TRBV29-1 to TRBJ1-3, with D possibly TRBD1 on 6 matching bases. Trimming pared 5 bases from V and 3 bases from J, leaving 17 bases between. CDR1 and CDR2 from the germline V gene are SQVTM and ANQGSEA. The CDR3 has 15 amino acids. The CDR3 DNA reads TGCAGCGTTCTGGGCCTCGGGACACATGGAAACACCATATATTTT. Encoded protein: CSVLGLGTHGNTIYF. The variable domain in full, completed from reference TRBV29-1 and TRBJ1-3, reads SAVISQKPSRDICQRGTSLTIQCQVDSQVTMMFWYRQQPGQSLTLIATANQGSEATYESGFVIDKFPISRPNLTFSTLTVSNMSPEDSSIYLCSVLGLGTHGNTIYFGEGSWLTVV.

This clone turned up a few times. This sequence joins TRBV13 and TRBJ1-2; D is unresolved. The CDR3 totals 11 residues. The V gene's germline CDR1 is PRHDT and CDR2 FYEKMQ (reference sequence). V was pared by 3 bases and J by 6 bases, with 5 bases between. This chain's CDR3 is CASSFRDGYTF. The CDR3 DNA reads as TGTGCCAGCAGCTTTAGGGATGGCTACACCTTC.

V and J are TRBV15 and TRBJ2-7, with D unresolved. Germline V CDR1 and CDR2: LNHNV, YYDKDF (reference sequence). Trimming took off 6 bases at V and 4 bases at J, with 10 bases between the two ends. CDR3 size: 12 residues. CDR3 in DNA: TGTGCCACCAGTACAGACCGGTACGAGCAGTACTTC. Its protein product is CATSTDRYEQYF.

This rearrangement joins TRBV27 to TRBJ2-5; TRBD2 is a possible D gene (5 bases). Germline loops: CDR1 MNHEY, CDR2 SMNVEV (reference sequence). V lost 6 bases to trimming and J lost 1 base, with 9 bases between them. The CDR3 is 13 amino acids. This CDR3 is CASRKTIQETQYF. For the CDR3, the DNA is TGTGCCAGCAGAAAGACTATCCAAGAGACCCAGTACTTC.